Shown below are 30 T cell receptor beta chains from a single sample sequenced in a study of cytomegalovirus exposure and HLA in healthy donors. PCR used 60 Vbeta primers and 13 Jbeta primers. The data were produced by immunoSEQ multiplex PCR, yet TCRdb's version contains in-frame clones alone and is incomplete. Seen here are 150,000 or so clones, nearly 80% observed once, and the top ten hold 2.5% to 3.5%. The sequencing input was PBMCs. The source is a man between 35 and 55 years old in good health and CMV-seropositive.

This clone was counted only a few times. This rearrangement joins TRBV5-1 to TRBJ1-1; D is unresolved. This CDR3 has 14 amino acids. Germline values: CDR1 SGHRS, CDR2 YFSETQ. V gave up 0 bases and J gave up 0 bases, with 6 bases separating them. CDR3 in amino acids: CASSLVQMNTEAFF. CDR3 sequence (DNA): TGCGCCAGCAGCTTGGTCCAGATGAACACTGAAGCTTTCTTT.

The V and J genes are TRBV13 and TRBJ2-1, with D uncertain. Trimming shortened V by 5 bases and J by 8 bases, and 16 bases separated the two germline ends. This CDR3 has 14 residues. CDR1 and CDR2 (germline): PRHDT, FYEKMQ (reference sequence). The DNA for the CDR3 is TGTGCCAGCAGCAAGTCTAGTGTTCTCGATGAGCAGTTCTTC. Amino acids: CASSKSSVLDEQFF.

The chain links TRBV27 to TRBJ2-3; TRBD2 agrees at 7 bases. The trim removed 6 bases at V and 3 bases at J, leaving 15 bases unmatched. This CDR3 region has 17 residues. Germline V lookup: CDR1 MNHEY, CDR2 SMNVEV (reference sequence). This chain's CDR3 is CASSRTLGGRKTDTQYF. The CDR3 DNA reads TGTGCCAGCAGCCGAACCTTGGGAGGGCGGAAAACAGATACGCAGTATTTT.

V usage is TRBV14 and J usage is TRBJ1-1, with D possibly TRBD1 on 5 matching bases. CDR1 is SGHDN, CDR2 FVKESK, per germline. V was pared by 4 bases and J by 0 bases, with 9 bases between. The CDR3 runs to 14 residues. CDR3 coding DNA: TGTGCCAGCAGCCCGGGACTTATGAACACTGAAGCTTTCTTT. Translation: CASSPGLMNTEAFF. Full variable domain (remainder filled in from reference TRBV14 and TRBJ1-1): EAGVTQFPSHSVIEKGQTVTLRCDPISGHDNLYWYRRVMGKEIKFLLHFVKESKQDESGMPNNRFLAERTGGTYSTLKVQPAELEDSGVYFCASSPGLMNTEAFFGQGTRLTVV.

The rearrangement uses TRBV7-9 and TRBJ1-1; D is possibly TRBD1 (6 bases). The V gene lost 1 base and the J gene lost 3 bases, with 18 bases spanning the gap. The CDR3 length is 17 residues. Germline V gene lookup returns CDR1 SEHNR and CDR2 FQNEAQ (reference sequence). The chain's CDR3 is CASSLVAGVVRDTEAFF. In DNA form, the CDR3 reads TGTGCCAGCAGCTTAGTGGCAGGGGTGGTGAGGGACACTGAAGCTTTCTTT.

The chain links TRBV19 to TRBJ2-2; the D gene is possibly TRBD2 (6 bases). V was pared by 3 bases and J by 6 bases, with 20 bases between. The CDR3 is made up of 17 amino acids. Germline V gene sequence: CDR1 LNHDA, CDR2 SQIVND (reference sequence). DNA for the CDR3: TGTGCCAGTAGTATTGGGGAGGACTCAGAGGTCGCCGGGGAGCTGTTTTTT. The encoded protein is CASSIGEDSEVAGELFF.

This clone was detected only once. In DNA, the CDR3 is TGTGCCAGCAGTTTACGGCACGGGGGACCTTCGAACACCGGGGAGCTGTTTTTT. Translation gives CASSLRHGGPSNTGELFF. V is TRBV27 and J is TRBJ2-2; D perhaps matches TRBD2 (6 bases). The length of the CDR3 is 18 residues. Germline CDR1 reads MNHEY; CDR2 reads SMNVEV (reference sequence). V lost 2 bases and J lost 0, with 16 bases in between.

The chain combines TRBV2 with TRBJ1-2; D possibly corresponds to TRBD1 (5 bases). Germline V gene lookup returns CDR1 SNHLY and CDR2 FYNNEI. The CDR3 sequence is 13 residues long. V lost 8 bases, J lost 8 bases, and 18 bases lay in between. This CDR3 is CASRTGPGNGYTF. The CDR3 DNA reads TGTGCCAGCCGTACTGGTCCAGGGAACGGCTACACCTTC.

The CDR3 loop reads CASSLSGGGRYNEQFF. CDR3 coding DNA: TGTGCCAGCAGTTTATCTGGAGGGGGCCGGTACAATGAGCAGTTCTTC. This rearrangement joins TRBV28 to TRBJ2-1; D may be TRBD1 (7 bases). Germline-derived CDR1 and CDR2 are MDHEN and SYDVKM. This CDR3 contains 16 residues. V lost 1 base and J lost 4, with 14 bases in between. The full variable domain, its missing parts supplied by reference TRBV28 and TRBJ2-1, is DVKVTQSSRYLVKRTGEKVFLECVQDMDHENMFWYRQDPGLGLRLIYFSYDVKMKEKGDIPEGYSVSREKKERFSLILESASTNQTSMYLCASSLSGGGRYNEQFFGPGTRLTVL.

There are a few counts of this clone. This rearrangement joins TRBV5-1 to TRBJ2-1; possibly TRBD2 for D (6 bases). Germline-derived CDR1 and CDR2 are SGHRS and YFSETQ. The CDR3 covers 16 residues. V gave up 7 bases and J gave up 0 bases, with 17 bases separating them. CDR3 loop: CASLGGPGSSYNEQFF. The CDR3, as DNA: TGCGCCAGCCTGGGAGGTCCGGGAAGCTCCTACAATGAGCAGTTCTTC.

DNA for the CDR3: TGCGCCAGCAGCCAATTTTATACCTCCGGACTAGCGGGAGGGCCGAGGGACAATGAGCAGTTCTTC. This gives the protein CASSQFYTSGLAGGPRDNEQFF. The genes are TRBV4-3 and TRBJ2-1; 15 positions agree with TRBD2. This CDR3 has 22 amino acids. J lost 5 bases, V lost 2 bases, and 19 bases had no gene match. CDR1 is LGHNA, CDR2 YSLEER, per germline.

In its sample, this clone was seen a few times. The chain is built from TRBV6-5 and TRBJ1-1, with 8 positions matching TRBD1. With V trimmed by 7 bases and J by 4 bases, 11 bases remained unmatched. The CDR3 has 15 residues. CDR1 is MNHEY, CDR2 SVGAGI, per germline. In nucleotides, the CDR3 is TGTGCCAGCATCCCAGGACAGGGAGAGGTCACTGAAGCTTTCTTT. The encoded protein is CASIPGQGEVTEAFF.

V gene TRBV14 combines with J gene TRBJ2-1; TRBD2 matches at 8 bases. Germline values: CDR1 SGHDN, CDR2 FVKESK. This CDR3 is 17 amino acids long. Germline trimming cut 1 base from V and 9 bases from J; bases unmatched to any gene: 14. The CDR3 nucleotides are TGTGCCAGCAGCCAAGTAGTCGGACCTTTAGCGGGGCGTGAGCAGTTCTTC. It encodes CASSQVVGPLAGREQFF.

The chain employs TRBV7-9 and TRBJ2-1; D possibly corresponds to TRBD1 (6 bases). V lost 5 bases and J lost 13, with 15 bases in between. Germline loops: CDR1 SEHNR, CDR2 FQNEAQ (reference sequence). This CDR3 is built from 12 residues. The CDR3 DNA is TGTGCCAGCAGCAACAGGGAACTTCATCAGTTCTTC. Translation: CASSNRELHQFF.

This chain connects TRBV28 to TRBJ2-6; 10 bases match TRBD1. The ends lost 5 bases at V and 4 bases at J; junction bases unmatched: 11. Germline values: CDR1 MDHEN, CDR2 SYDVKM. The length of the CDR3 is 18 residues. The CDR3 reads CASSLTGTGAVGANVLTF. In nucleotides, the CDR3 is TGTGCCAGCAGTCTCACCGGGACAGGGGCGGTAGGGGCCAACGTCCTGACTTTC. Full variable domain (outside the CDR3, taken from reference TRBV28 and TRBJ2-6): DVKVTQSSRYLVKRTGEKVFLECVQDMDHENMFWYRQDPGLGLRLIYFSYDVKMKEKGDIPEGYSVSREKKERFSLILESASTNQTSMYLCASSLTGTGAVGANVLTFGAGSRLTVL.

V is TRBV15 and J is TRBJ1-2; possible D gene TRBD1, 6 bases. The germline V and J ends were trimmed by 0 bases and 9 bases, with 11 bases remaining between them. There are 13 residues in the CDR3. Germline V lookup: CDR1 LNHNV, CDR2 YYDKDF (reference sequence). DNA for the CDR3: TGTGCCACCAGCAGAGAGGGACACGTGAGCTACACCTTC. Its translation is CATSREGHVSYTF. Together with reference TRBV15 and TRBJ1-2, the CDR3 gives the full variable domain: DAMVIQNPRYQVTQFGKPVTLSCSQTLNHNVMYWYQQKSSQAPKLLFHYYDKDFNNEADTPDNFQSRRPNTSFCFLDIRSPGLGDTAMYLCATSREGHVSYTFGSGTRLTVV.

The chain is built from TRBV6-5 and TRBJ2-2, with 8 bases that match TRBD2. Germline lookup yields CDR1 MNHEY and CDR2 SVGAGI. V lost 6 bases to trimming and J lost 4 bases; unmatched junction nucleotides: 7. The CDR3 is 15 amino acids. The CDR3 nucleotides are TGTGCCAGCAGCGTGCGGGGGGCCAGCACCGGGGAGCTGTTTTTT. This encodes CASSVRGASTGELFF.

The V gene is TRBV7-2, the J gene TRBJ2-5; 8 nucleotides line up with TRBD2. V gave up 5 bases and J gave up 5 bases; unmatched junction bases: 7. The germline V gene encodes CDR1 SGHTA and CDR2 FQGNSA. The CDR3 length is 14 residues. CDR3 sequence: CASSRGTSWETQYF. For the CDR3, the DNA is TGTGCCAGCAGCCGTGGGACTAGTTGGGAGACCCAGTACTTC.

This rearrangement joins TRBV27 to TRBJ1-1; 8 nucleotides align to TRBD1. The CDR3 loop spans 16 amino acids. Germline V lookup: CDR1 MNHEY, CDR2 SMNVEV (reference sequence). Trimming cost V 3 bases and J 1 base; bases outside gene matches: 7. Here the CDR3 reads CASSFAAGGGNTEAFF. Written as DNA, the CDR3 is TGTGCCAGCAGTTTTGCGGCAGGGGGCGGGAACACTGAAGCTTTCTTT.

The chain has TRBV19 and TRBJ1-2; possibly TRBD1 for D (5 bases). V shed 3 bases and J shed 4 bases, with 15 bases lying between them. The CDR3 is 15 residues long. Per germline, CDR1 LNHDA and CDR2 SQIVND (reference sequence). DNA for the CDR3: TGTGCCAGTAGTATGGGACTTGTACAGGCCTATGGCTACACCTTC. This codes for CASSMGLVQAYGYTF.

The chain has TRBV28 and TRBJ2-1; TRBD2 aligns across 12 bases. The germline gives CDR1 MDHEN, CDR2 SYDVKM. The CDR3 has 16 amino acids. The junction had 8 bases not matched to a gene; V was cut back by 4 bases and J by 7 bases. CDR3 residues: CASSSSGLAGWNEQFF. CDR3 DNA: TGTGCCAGCAGTTCATCCGGACTAGCGGGATGGAATGAGCAGTTCTTC. The full variable domain, with the rest looked up from reference TRBV28 and TRBJ2-1, is DVKVTQSSRYLVKRTGEKVFLECVQDMDHENMFWYRQDPGLGLRLIYFSYDVKMKEKGDIPEGYSVSREKKERFSLILESASTNQTSMYLCASSSSGLAGWNEQFFGPGTRLTVL.

This clone was recorded once. The chain couples TRBV4-3 to TRBJ1-4, with unresolved D. Per germline, CDR1 LGHNA and CDR2 YSLEER. This CDR3 has 15 residues. The germline V and J ends were trimmed by 0 bases and 8 bases, with 13 bases remaining between them. The DNA for the CDR3 is TGCGCCAGCAGCCAAGATCTTGGGCGGGTAGAAAAACTGTTTTTT. Its protein is CASSQDLGRVEKLFF.

This chain connects TRBV14 to TRBJ2-3, with 9 nucleotides matching TRBD2. The V gene's germline CDR1 is SGHDN and CDR2 FVKESK. Trimming took 3 bases from V and 2 from J; bases not matched to a gene: 9. CDR3 length equals 17 residues. Here the CDR3 reads CASSQFSGRSYTDTQYF. CDR3 bases: TGTGCCAGCAGCCAGTTCAGCGGGAGGTCATACACAGATACGCAGTATTTT.

The CDR3 nucleotides read TGTGCCAGCAGTTATACGCTAGCGAACCCCGAGCAGTACTTC. As protein: CASSYTLANPEQYF. V and J are TRBV27 and TRBJ2-7; D might be TRBD2 (6 bases). CDR3 length: 14 amino acids. The ends were cut back, 4 bases at V and 6 bases at J, with 16 bases in the middle. Germline V gives CDR1 MNHEY, CDR2 SMNVEV (reference sequence).

This chain uses TRBV30 with TRBJ1-2, with 7 bases fitting TRBD1. This CDR3 spans 16 amino acids. Germline V lookup: CDR1 GTSNPN, CDR2 SVGIG (reference sequence). J gave up 4 bases and V 0 bases, and 11 bases lay outside the gene matches. The CDR3 is CAWSVYRDRPSYGYTF. The CDR3 DNA reads TGTGCCTGGAGTGTATATCGGGACAGACCGAGCTATGGCTACACCTTC. Looking up the rest from reference TRBV30 and TRBJ1-2 gives the full variable domain: SQTIHQWPATLVQPVGSPLSLECTVEGTSNPNLYWYRQAAGRGLQLLFYSVGIGQISSEVPQNLSASRPQDRQFILSSKKLLLSDSGFYLCAWSVYRDRPSYGYTFGSGTRLTVV.

V usage is TRBV4-2 and J usage is TRBJ2-1; D unclear. The CDR3 spans 14 residues. Trimming pared 3 bases from V and 5 bases from J, leaving 11 bases between. Germline lookup yields CDR1 LGHNA and CDR2 YNFKEQ. Here the CDR3 DNA reads TGTGCCAGCAGCCATCAGCTACGGGACAATGAGCAGTTCTTC. Protein product: CASSHQLRDNEQFF.

The genes are TRBV7-9 and TRBJ2-7; TRBD1 matches 7 bases. Trimming at V came to 2 bases and at J to 0 bases, leaving 7 bases not matched to a gene. The V gene's germline CDR1 is SEHNR and CDR2 FQNEAQ (reference sequence). The CDR3 contains 16 residues. DNA of the CDR3: TGTGCCAGCAGCTTAACCCTTACAGGGGTCTCCTACGAGCAGTACTTC. It specifies CASSLTLTGVSYEQYF.

This clone was detected once. The chain joins TRBV11-3 to TRBJ2-5, with D possibly TRBD2 on 6 matching bases. The CDR3 contains 15 residues. Germline V gene lookup returns CDR1 SGHNT and CDR2 YENEEA. Trimming removed 5 bases at V and 0 bases at J, with 13 bases between. CDR3 in DNA: TGTGCCAGCAGCCAGGGCGGGGCGGACCAAGAGACCCAGTACTTC. Its translation is CASSQGGADQETQYF.

The V gene is TRBV10-3, the J gene TRBJ2-7; 12 nucleotides agree with TRBD1. This CDR3 is 15 amino acids long. Germline V gene sequence: CDR1 ENHRY, CDR2 SYGVKD. The V gene end was trimmed by 6 bases and the J gene end by 7 bases; junction bases not matched to a gene: 10. The CDR3 spells CAIRGTGGSLGEQYF. The CDR3, as DNA: TGTGCCATCAGGGGGACAGGGGGCTCTCTGGGGGAGCAGTACTTC.

The chain joins TRBV19 to TRBJ2-1; tentatively, D is TRBD2 (7 bases). Trimming shortened V by 0 bases and J by 7 bases, and 13 bases separated the two germline ends. CDR1 is LNHDA and CDR2 is SQIVND in the germline V gene (reference sequence). The CDR3 consists of 15 residues. The CDR3 bases are TGTGCCAGTAGTATAGAACGGGGGGCGCGAAATGAGCAGTTCTTC. Its translation is CASSIERGARNEQFF.